A selection of T cell receptor beta chains follows, all from one sample in a study of CD4 T cells in relation to SARS-CoV-2 and coronaviruses. Antigens of these TCRs are unknown. Generated by immunoSEQ multiplex PCR, the TCRdb table keeps only in-frame clones and is missing some. Of about 16,000 clones listed, roughly 80% are singletons. Sample: CD4+ T cells from PBMCs, cultured in vitro. The source is a human donor in good health. Both conserved end residues are part of each CDR3. The D gene is left open where the match is weak. Size is omitted from some rows. Given values are once, few, many or a class for expanded clones.

cdr3_nt	cdr3_aa	v_call	clone_size	j_call	d_call
TGTGCCAGCTCTCACGCCGAAAATGAAAAACTGTTTTTT	CASSHAENEKLFF	TRBV18	-	TRBJ1-4	-
TGCGCCAGCAGCTTGTCAGGGGGAGGGAATGCCTATGGCTACACCTTC	CASSLSGGGNAYGYTF	TRBV5-1	-	TRBJ1-2	TRBD1
TGTGCCAGCAGGACAGTGAACACTGAAGCTTTCTTT	CASRTVNTEAFF	TRBV6-5	-	TRBJ1-1	-
TGTGCCAGCAGTAAGATATTCGGGGCCGGGGAGCTGTTTTTT	CASSKIFGAGELFF	TRBV9	-	TRBJ2-2	-
TGTGCCATCAGTGAGCCGGGACAGGGGGCTGAAAAACTGTTTTTT	CAISEPGQGAEKLFF	TRBV10-3	-	TRBJ1-4	TRBD1
TGTGCCAGCTCACCACCGTCGGGGGACCGCTATGGCTACACCTTC	CASSPPSGDRYGYTF	TRBV18	-	TRBJ1-2	-
TGTGCCAGCAGCTCCAAACTAGCGGGGCATTCAAGCTCCTACGAGCAGTACTTC	CASSSKLAGHSSSYEQYF	TRBV7-3	-	TRBJ2-7	TRBD2
TGCGCCAGCAGCTCACAGGGGGGCTCCTACGAGCAGTACTTC	CASSSQGGSYEQYF	TRBV4-1	-	TRBJ2-7	TRBD1
TGTGCCTGGAGTGTATCGGGACTAGCATACGAGCAGTACTTC	CAWSVSGLAYEQYF	TRBV30	-	TRBJ2-7	TRBD2
TGTGCCAGCAGACGCGCGGAGGGTCGTAGCGGGAATCGGTACGAGCAGTACTTC	CASRRAEGRSGNRYEQYF	TRBV5-8	-	TRBJ2-7	TRBD2
TGTGCCAGCAGTATAACCGGGACAGCCGGGGAGCTGTTTTTT	CASSITGTAGELFF	TRBV6-5	few	TRBJ2-2	TRBD1
TGTGCCAGCAAAGACAGGGCGTACCAAGAGACCCAGTACTTC	CASKDRAYQETQYF	TRBV6-5	-	TRBJ2-5	TRBD1
TGTGCCAGCAGTCACTCTGGCCCCCGGGGCAATCAGCCCCAGCATTTT	CASSHSGPRGNQPQHF	TRBV6-5	-	TRBJ1-5	-
TGTGCCAGCAGCCAAACCCAACCGAGACTAGCGGGAGATTTGATGAAGAAAGAGACCCAGTACTTC	CASSQTQPRLAGDLMKKETQYF	TRBV3-1/TRBV3-2	-	TRBJ2-5	TRBD2
TGTGCCACCAGTGATTTCGGCGGGCCCCAGCATTTT	CATSDFGGPQHF	TRBV24-1	-	TRBJ1-5	-
TGTGCCAGCAGTACCAACAAGTGGCTTGTGGCAGATACGCAGTATTTT	CASSTNKWLVADTQYF	TRBV28	-	TRBJ2-3	-
TGTGCCAGCATTCCTGGGGGGGGGCAGGGTGAAGCTTTCTTT	CASIPGGGQGEAFF	TRBV28	-	TRBJ1-1	-
TGTGCCAGCAGTGAAGTGGGCAGAGTAGAATATGGCTACACCTTC	CASSEVGRVEYGYTF	TRBV6-1	-	TRBJ1-2	-
TGTGCCAGCAGTTTATCGATACAGGAATCCTATGGCTACACCTTC	CASSLSIQESYGYTF	TRBV27	-	TRBJ1-2	-
TGTGCCACCAGTGACGAACTAGCGGGGGGTTACAATGAGCAGTTCTTC	CATSDELAGGYNEQFF	TRBV24-1	few	TRBJ2-1	TRBD2
TGTGCCAGCAGCTTCCGACTAGCGGGAGTGGATGAGCAGTTCTTC	CASSFRLAGVDEQFF	TRBV5-4	once	TRBJ2-1	TRBD2
TGTGCCAGCAGTGAAGGCAAGCGTCACACCGGGGAGCTGTTTTTT	CASSEGKRHTGELFF	TRBV25-1	once	TRBJ2-2	-
TGTGCTAGTGGTATTCGGAGGGAAGCTTTCTTT	CASGIRREAFF	TRBV12-5	few	TRBJ1-1	-
TGCGCCAGCAGTGGACAGGCTGGAAACACCATATATTTT	CASSGQAGNTIYF	TRBV10-1	-	TRBJ1-3	-
TGTGCCAGCAGTGCCGGACAGGGGGCGGTCACCGGGGAGCTGTTTTTT	CASSAGQGAVTGELFF	TRBV6-1	-	TRBJ2-2	TRBD1
TGTGCCAGCAGCCGGGAACGGACAGATACGCAGTATTTT	CASSRERTDTQYF	TRBV7-7	few	TRBJ2-3	-
TGTGCCAGCAGCCCAATAGGGGGTAATTCACCCCTCCACTTT	CASSPIGGNSPLHF	TRBV27	-	TRBJ1-6	-
TGTGCCAGCAGTTACTCGACTCCGGCCGATACGCAGTATTTT	CASSYSTPADTQYF	TRBV6-5	-	TRBJ2-3	-
TGTGCCTGGAGTATTACACCCAGGGGGAACACTGAAGCTTTCTTT	CAWSITPRGNTEAFF	TRBV30	-	TRBJ1-1	-
TGTGCCAGCAGTAAGGGGGGCAATGAGCAGTTCTTC	CASSKGGNEQFF	TRBV12-3/TRBV12-4	-	TRBJ2-1	-
TGTGCCAGCAGCTTAACAGGGATTAACACTGAAGCTTTCTTT	CASSLTGINTEAFF	TRBV7-3	-	TRBJ1-1	-
TGTGCCACCATGACATCAATAGGCCCAACTAATGAAAAACTGTTTTTT	CATMTSIGPTNEKLFF	TRBV15	once	TRBJ1-4	-
TGTGCCAGCAGCTTAGCCCAGGGGATAAACCAGCCCCAGCATTTT	CASSLAQGINQPQHF	TRBV7-2	few	TRBJ1-5	-
TGCGCCAGCAGCTTGATGGTGGGGACAGGGGCTAGTGAGCAGTACTTC	CASSLMVGTGASEQYF	TRBV5-1	once	TRBJ2-7	TRBD1
TGTGCCAGCTCACCAAAAACCCCGTGGATGGGCACTGAAGCTTTCTTT	CASSPKTPWMGTEAFF	TRBV18	-	TRBJ1-1	-
TGTGCCAGCAGCCCAGGTTCGACAGTATACAATGAGCAGTTCTTC	CASSPGSTVYNEQFF	TRBV11-3	-	TRBJ2-1	-
TGTGCCTGGAGTGTACGAGGGGAAACTGAAGCTTTCTTT	CAWSVRGETEAFF	TRBV30	-	TRBJ1-1	-
TGTGCCAGCAGCTACGGACAGGGCGGTAGTAACTATGGCTACACCTTC	CASSYGQGGSNYGYTF	TRBV5-4	-	TRBJ1-2	TRBD1
TGTGCCAGCAGTTTACCCGCGCTTCAGGGGGCAGGCAATCAGCCCCAGCATTTT	CASSLPALQGAGNQPQHF	TRBV28	few	TRBJ1-5	TRBD1
TGCGCCAGCAGCTGGGGACAGGGCCAAGAGACCCAGTACTTC	CASSWGQGQETQYF	TRBV5-1	once	TRBJ2-5	TRBD1
TGTGCCAGCAGCGTTAGCGGGAGTGCCAACAATGAGCAGTTCTTC	CASSVSGSANNEQFF	TRBV9	-	TRBJ2-1	TRBD2
TGTGCCAGTAACGTGGGAGGGAAAAGCAAGCAGTACTTC	CASNVGGKSKQYF	TRBV19	-	TRBJ2-7	TRBD2
TGTGCCAGCAGTTTCTCAGAGGTCACTGAAGCTTTCTTT	CASSFSEVTEAFF	TRBV27	-	TRBJ1-1	-
TGTGCCAGCAGTGACTACAGGGGTTCCTCACCCCTCCACTTT	CASSDYRGSSPLHF	TRBV25-1	-	TRBJ1-6	TRBD1
TGTGCCAGCAGCCCGACTACACAGGGGGTATTTTATGGCTACACCTTC	CASSPTTQGVFYGYTF	TRBV7-9	once	TRBJ1-2	TRBD1
TGCGCCAGCAGCCGAGAGAGATACAATGAGCAGTTCTTC	CASSRERYNEQFF	TRBV5-1	-	TRBJ2-1	-
TGTGCCAGCACCAATATAAATGAGCAGTTCTTC	CASTNINEQFF	TRBV6-5	-	TRBJ2-1	-
TGTGCCAGCAGTCCCTCCACAGATACGCAGTATTTT	CASSPSTDTQYF	TRBV6-5	-	TRBJ2-3	-
TGTGCCAGCAGTACCGGAAGATGGGGTGGCTACACCTTC	CASSTGRWGGYTF	TRBV6-5	-	TRBJ1-2	-
TGTGCCAGCAGTTTGACTAGCAGCGTGCAGTTCTTC	CASSLTSSVQFF	TRBV12-3/TRBV12-4	-	TRBJ2-1	TRBD2
TGTGCCAGTAGTACGAACGGGGGCGATCAGCCCCAGCATTTT	CASSTNGGDQPQHF	TRBV19	few	TRBJ1-5	-
TGTGCCAGCAGGGAATCGGGGGGCAACACTGAAGCTTTCTTT	CASRESGGNTEAFF	TRBV28	-	TRBJ1-1	-
TGTGCCAGTAGTATAAGTCCAGGGGGCTACACCGGGGAGCTGTTTTTT	CASSISPGGYTGELFF	TRBV19	-	TRBJ2-2	TRBD1
TGCGCCAGCAGTCCTACCGGGACAGGGAACTATGGCTACACCTTC	CASSPTGTGNYGYTF	TRBV4-1	-	TRBJ1-2	TRBD1
TGTGCCAGCAGCTTAGGGTTTCTAGCGGGCACAGATACGCAGTATTTT	CASSLGFLAGTDTQYF	TRBV13	once	TRBJ2-3	TRBD2